Presented here are 27 T cell receptor beta chains from one specimen sequenced in a study of CD8 T cells in Susac syndrome. A quantity of about 0.45 to 1 ug RNA underwent reverse transcription using random hexamers. Using its own MiXCR run on the immunoSEQ multiplex PCR reads, TCRdb lists one record per CDR3 protein. In the table there are some 110,000 distinct CDR3 sequences, 94% of which are singletons. Sequencing input: CD8+ T cells from PBMCs. The receptors derive from a human donor with Susac syndrome.

This chain links TRBV7-9 with TRBJ1-1; a weak D match, TRBD1 (6 bases). Trimming took off 1 base at V and 8 bases at J, with 20 bases between the two ends. The CDR3 loop spans 16 amino acids. Germline-derived CDR1 and CDR2 are SEHNR and FQNEAQ (reference sequence). CDR3 sequence (DNA): TGTGCCAGCAGCTTAGAAACCGGACAGCTAGGTGCAGAAGCTTTCTTT. It specifies CASSLETGQLGAEAFF.

The J gene is TRBJ2-3, the V gene TRBV3-1; 8 bases agree with TRBD1. The germline V gene has CDR1 LGHDT and CDR2 YNNKEL (reference sequence). Losses at the gene ends were 3 bases for V and 4 bases for J; bases not matched to a gene: 6. The CDR3 runs 15 residues. The CDR3 reads CASSQLTGVADTQYF. In nucleotides, the CDR3 is TGTGCCAGCAGCCAGCTGACAGGGGTGGCAGATACGCAGTATTTT.

The V call is TRBV12-5, the J call TRBJ1-2; D is possibly TRBD1 (6 bases). The CDR3 contains 14 residues. V lost 5 bases to trimming and J lost 4 bases, with 14 bases between them. Germline values: CDR1 LGHNT, CDR2 FRNRAP. In DNA, the CDR3 is TGTGCTAGTGGTCCCGGGGGCGCCGGCTATGGCTACACCTTC. Its translation is CASGPGGAGYGYTF.

This sequence joins TRBV5-8 and TRBJ2-1; D is perhaps TRBD1 or TRBD2 (5 bases each). The ends were cut back, 2 bases at V and 10 bases at J, with 10 bases in the middle. The CDR3 is made up of 12 amino acids. The germline V gene encodes CDR1 SGHTS and CDR2 YDEGEE. DNA for the CDR3: TGTGCCAGCAGCTTTTCGTGGGGGGAGCAGTTCTTC. Its protein is CASSFSWGEQFF. The full variable domain, its missing parts supplied by reference TRBV5-8 and TRBJ2-1, is EAGVTQSPTHLIKTRGQQATLRCSPISGHTSVYWYQQALGLGLQFLLWYDEGEERNRGNFPPRFSGRQFPNYSSELNVNALELEDSALYLCASSFSWGEQFFGPGTRLTVL.

This sequence joins TRBV24-1 and TRBJ2-2; D is possibly TRBD2 (6 bases). Trimming stripped 0 bases from V and 3 bases from J, with 13 bases between. CDR1 and CDR2 from the germline V gene are KGHDR and SFDVKD. The CDR3 extends over 17 amino acids. The CDR3 loop reads CATSDLGGYGDTGELFF. For the CDR3, the DNA is TGTGCCACCAGTGATTTGGGAGGGTATGGGGACACCGGGGAGCTGTTTTTT.

V usage is TRBV20-1 and J usage is TRBJ1-1; D not certain. The CDR3 extends over 14 amino acids. Germline V gene lookup returns CDR1 DFQATT and CDR2 SNEGSKA (reference sequence). The CDR3 spells CSYDGFLSDTEAFF. The DNA of the CDR3 is TGCAGCTACGATGGGTTTTTGTCCGACACTGAAGCTTTCTTT.

The gene calls are TRBV20-1 and TRBJ1-2, with D uncertain. The V gene lost 0 bases and the J gene lost 1 base, with 15 bases spanning the gap. This CDR3 region has 16 residues. The V gene's germline CDR1 is DFQATT and CDR2 SNEGSKA (reference sequence). DNA of the CDR3: TGCAGTGCTAGAGATGAACAGATTCTCAATAACTATGGCTACACCTTC. Translated: CSARDEQILNNYGYTF.

The chain carries TRBV2 and TRBJ1-2; D not resolved. This CDR3 region has 14 residues. V was cut by 3 bases and J by 4 bases, with 12 bases left in between. Per germline, CDR1 SNHLY and CDR2 FYNNEI. The CDR3 reads CASSDGQDPYGYTF. In DNA, the CDR3 is TGTGCCAGCAGTGATGGGCAGGATCCCTATGGCTACACCTTC.

The V call is TRBV7-2, the J call TRBJ2-7, with a weak D call TRBD2 (6 bases). V was shortened by 9 bases and J by 7 bases, with 19 bases between the two germline ends. Germline V gene sequence: CDR1 SGHTA, CDR2 FQGNSA. The CDR3 extends over 13 amino acids. The CDR3 DNA is TGTGCCAGTACCCCCGGGACTTTCTGGGAGCAGTACTTC. Protein product: CASTPGTFWEQYF.

CDR3 protein: CASSQDRGAQDTQYF. The CDR3 coding sequence is TGCGCCAGCAGCCAGGACAGGGGGGCTCAAGATACGCAGTATTTT. This sequence joins TRBV4-3 and TRBJ2-3; 10 bases agree with TRBD1. The germline V gene encodes CDR1 LGHNA and CDR2 YSLEER. Trimming at V came to 3 bases and at J to 5 bases, leaving 5 bases not matched to a gene. The CDR3 loop spans 15 amino acids.

The V call is TRBV2, the J call TRBJ2-5; 8 bases are a match to TRBD1. The CDR3 runs to 13 residues. CDR1 and CDR2 (germline): SNHLY, FYNNEI. Losses at the gene ends were 10 bases for V and 3 bases for J; bases not matched to a gene: 7. The CDR3 here is CATLSDREETQYF. CDR3 coding DNA: TGTGCCACCCTATCGGACAGGGAAGAGACCCAGTACTTC.

This clonotype was recorded once. The chain joins TRBV4-3 to TRBJ2-3; 7 bases match TRBD1. The CDR3 loop spans 17 amino acids. The V gene end was trimmed by 1 base and the J gene end by 3 bases; junction bases not matched to a gene: 10. Per the germline V gene, CDR1 is LGHNA and CDR2 is YSLEER. CDR3 nucleotide sequence: TGCGCCAGCAGCCAAGCGATGGGGACAGCCACTACAGATACGCAGTATTTT. It is translated as CASSQAMGTATTDTQYF.

This chain uses TRBV19 with TRBJ1-2, with D uncertain. The length of the CDR3 is 13 residues. Trimming cost V 7 bases and J 3 bases, with 12 bases left between them. From germline, CDR1 is LNHDA and CDR2 SQIVND (reference sequence). Written as DNA, the CDR3 is TGTGCCAGTACCGGACCGGGTGACTATGGCTACACCTTC. Protein: CASTGPGDYGYTF. Variable domain in full (rest from reference TRBV19 and TRBJ1-2): DGGITQSPKYLFRKEGQNVTLSCEQNLNHDAMYWYRQDPGQGLRLIYYSQIVNDFQKGDIAEGYSVSREKKESFPLTVTSAQKNPTAFYLCASTGPGDYGYTFGSGTRLTVV.

This sequence joins TRBV13 and TRBJ2-1; 7 positions match TRBD2. CDR1 is PRHDT, CDR2 FYEKMQ, per germline (reference sequence). This CDR3 region has 15 residues. With V trimmed by 11 bases and J by 3 bases, 13 bases remained unmatched. Here the CDR3 reads CASLLASGVYNEQFF. The CDR3 nucleotides read TGTGCCTCCCTCTTGGCCAGCGGGGTCTACAATGAGCAGTTCTTC.

The chain couples TRBV9 to TRBJ2-5, with D perhaps matching TRBD2 (5 bases). V lost 7 bases and J 5 bases, leaving 12 bases between the germline ends. Germline-derived CDR1 and CDR2 are SGDLS and YYNGEE. This CDR3 has 12 residues. CDR3 sequence (DNA): TGTGCCAGCGCAGGAGGAGAGGAGACCCAGTACTTC. Translating it yields CASAGGEETQYF.

This chain links TRBV20-1 with TRBJ1-1; a weak D match, TRBD1 (5 bases). Looked up from germline, CDR1 is DFQATT and CDR2 is SNEGSKA (reference sequence). The CDR3 totals 14 residues. The V gene lost 4 bases and the J gene lost 8 bases, with 20 bases spanning the gap. CDR3 in DNA: TGCAGTGCTACCCCGGGGGAGGGCGTGGTAGAAGCTTTCTTT. Protein sequence: CSATPGEGVVEAFF.

The chain links TRBV13 to TRBJ2-7; 11 nucleotides align to TRBD1. The CDR3 covers 16 residues. The J segment lost 2 bases and the V segment lost 3 bases, leaving 6 bases of the junction unmatched. CDR1 and CDR2 from the germline V gene are PRHDT and FYEKMQ (reference sequence). The CDR3 DNA follows: TGTGCCAGCAGCTTTGGAAGGACAGGGGGCGCCTACGAGCAGTACTTC. Encoded protein: CASSFGRTGGAYEQYF.

This chain links TRBV2 with TRBJ2-7, with D possibly TRBD2 on 5 matching bases. The CDR3 runs 14 residues. Trimming took off 4 bases at V and 4 bases at J, with 14 bases between the two ends. Per the germline V gene, CDR1 is SNHLY and CDR2 is FYNNEI. The CDR3 nucleotides are TGTGCCAGCAGTGGGACTGGATCCTTTTACGAGCAGTACTTC. Protein: CASSGTGSFYEQYF. Variable domain in full (rest from reference TRBV2 and TRBJ2-7): EPEVTQTPSHQVTQMGQEVILRCVPISNHLYFYWYRQILGQKVEFLVSFYNNEISEKSEIFDDQFSVERPDGSNFTLKIRSTKLEDSAMYFCASSGTGSFYEQYFGPGTRLTVT.

The J gene is TRBJ2-1, the V gene TRBV9; 7 positions match TRBD2. Unmatched junction bases numbered 10, after V lost 5 bases and J lost 5 bases. This CDR3 spans 15 amino acids. Germline V CDR1 and CDR2: SGDLS, YYNGEE. CDR3 protein: CASSEGRGLNNEQFF. The CDR3, as DNA: TGTGCCAGCAGTGAGGGTCGGGGACTAAACAATGAGCAGTTCTTC.

The V gene is TRBV5-4, the J gene TRBJ2-3, with D maybe TRBD2 (6 bases). CDR1 SGHNT and CDR2 YYREEE come from the germline V gene (reference sequence). The CDR3 contains 15 residues. Deletions cut 0 bases from V and 4 bases from J, with 12 bases between. DNA of the CDR3: TGTGCCAGCAGCTTGGGACTCGCGGGGTCAGATACGCAGTATTTT. Its translation: CASSLGLAGSDTQYF. The complete variable domain, with remaining parts taken from reference TRBV5-4 and TRBJ2-3, reads ETGVTQSPTHLIKTRGQQVTLRCSSQSGHNTVSWYQQALGQGPQFIFQYYREEENGRGNFPPRFSGLQFPNYSSELNVNALELDDSALYLCASSLGLAGSDTQYFGPGTRLTVL.

The chain joins TRBV12-3 or TRBV12-4 to TRBJ2-1; D gene ambiguous. V was clipped by 6 bases and J by 6 bases, with 12 bases between them. There are 13 residues in the CDR3. In DNA, the CDR3 is TGTGCCAGCAGCCCCCCGCCCCCCAATGAGCAGTTCTTC. This translates into CASSPPPPNEQFF.

The gene calls are TRBV27 and TRBJ2-5; D gene unclear. Germline lookup yields CDR1 MNHEY and CDR2 SMNVEV (reference sequence). With 0 bases removed from V and 9 bases from J, the gap between germline ends came to 17 bases. The CDR3 runs 15 residues. This CDR3 reads CASSLSAYSVSAQYF. CDR3 bases: TGTGCCAGCAGTTTATCAGCATACAGCGTCTCGGCCCAGTACTTC.

The chain links TRBV2 to TRBJ2-7; TRBD2 aligns across 8 bases. This CDR3 comprises 12 residues. Germline values: CDR1 SNHLY, CDR2 FYNNEI. V shed 8 bases, J shed 2 bases, and the junction held 2 bases outside the gene matches. CDR3 sequence (DNA): TGTGCCAGCCATAGCGGGACCTACGAGCAGTACTTC. This gives the protein CASHSGTYEQYF. Based on the CDR3 plus reference TRBV2 and TRBJ2-7, the full variable domain is EPEVTQTPSHQVTQMGQEVILRCVPISNHLYFYWYRQILGQKVEFLVSFYNNEISEKSEIFDDQFSVERPDGSNFTLKIRSTKLEDSAMYFCASHSGTYEQYFGPGTRLTVT.

This chain links TRBV9 with TRBJ1-4; the D is unclear. The ends were cut back, 4 bases at V and 8 bases at J, with 12 bases in the middle. Germline V gene data show CDR1 as SGDLS and CDR2 as YYNGEE. This CDR3 comprises 13 residues. CDR3 loop: CASSQSSDEKLFF. The CDR3 bases are TGTGCCAGCAGCCAGAGTAGTGACGAAAAACTGTTTTTT.

The chain couples TRBV5-4 to TRBJ2-6; 8 bases are shared with TRBD1. Germline-derived CDR1 and CDR2 are SGHNT and YYREEE (reference sequence). Trimming took 4 bases from V and 1 from J; bases not matched to a gene: 7. The CDR3 has 17 amino acids. DNA of the CDR3: TGTGCCAGCAGCCCGGACAGGGATTGGTCTGGGGCCAACGTCCTGACTTTC. It is translated as CASSPDRDWSGANVLTF.

The genes are TRBV6-1 and TRBJ2-5; unclear D gene. The V and J ends lost 7 bases and 4 bases respectively, with 10 bases between them. CDR3 length equals 12 residues. The germline V gene encodes CDR1 MNHNS and CDR2 SASEGT. The CDR3 nucleotides read TGTGCCAGCAATCAACTCAGAGAGACCCAGTACTTC. It is translated as CASNQLRETQYF.

About this clonotype itself: A junction boundary mismatches the germline segment, possibly from a read error. The chain carries TRBV13 and TRBJ1-1; D is unclear. The CDR3 contains 12 residues. From germline, CDR1 is PRHDT and CDR2 FYEKMQ (reference sequence). The chain's CDR3 is CASSPQNTEVFF. CDR3 nucleotide sequence: TGTGCCAGCAGCCCCCAGAACACTGAAGTTTTCTTT.